These 23 T cell receptor beta chains came from one sample sequenced in a study of blood T cells in healthy people across ages. Sample-barcoded 5' priming and a J-beta primer mix drove a second PCR of roughly 7 to 11 cycles. TCRdb re-derived calls from the 5' RACE reads in MiXCR, one entry per CDR3 protein. The sample carries 750,000 to 1,000,000 distinct CDR3 sequences, about 27% recorded once. These data were also filed under a second study, of T cells of mothers and their children.

The specimen sequenced was blood. The receptor source for this set is a woman between 35 and 50 years old in good health.

The genes are TRBV12-3 or TRBV12-4 and TRBJ2-7, with 13 bases identical to TRBD2. The CDR3 covers 15 residues. The trim removed 6 bases at V and 2 bases at J, leaving 4 bases unmatched. CDR3 loop: CASRGTSGDPYEQYF. CDR3 in DNA: TGTGCCAGCAGGGGGACTAGCGGGGACCCCTACGAGCAGTACTTC.

Many counts were recorded for this clonotype. The rearrangement links TRBV20-1 to TRBJ2-1; 9 bases match TRBD1. This CDR3 comprises 15 residues. The V gene's germline CDR1 is DFQATT and CDR2 SNEGSKA (reference sequence). J was trimmed by 4 bases and V by 1 base; bases with no gene match: 5. CDR3 amino acids: CSARARQGVYNEQFF. The CDR3 nucleotides are TGCAGTGCTAGAGCCCGACAGGGGGTTTACAATGAGCAGTTCTTC.

A word on this clonotype: The junction differs from germline at one of its ends, possibly a read error. The CDR3, as DNA: TGTGCCAACAGTGCAGGACAGGGGACCACTGAAGCTTTCTTT. Encoded protein: CANSAGQGTTEAFF. V usage is TRBV10-3 and J usage is TRBJ1-1; 9 bases are a match to TRBD1. Germline CDR1 is ENHRY and CDR2 is SYGVKD. There are 14 residues in the CDR3.

This clonotype appeared a few times. The rearrangement uses TRBV24-1 and TRBJ1-5, with a weak D call TRBD1 (5 bases). Trimming took 6 bases from V and 2 from J, leaving 13 bases between them. The CDR3 extends over 15 amino acids. The germline V gene has CDR1 KGHDR and CDR2 SFDVKD. The CDR3 reads CATSRGGQGNQPQHF. CDR3 nucleotides: TGTGCCACCAGTCGGGGGGGTCAGGGCAATCAGCCCCAGCATTTT.

The chain is built from TRBV7-3 and TRBJ2-1; D is possibly TRBD1 (6 bases). Germline-derived CDR1 and CDR2 are SGHTA and FQGTGA. The CDR3 totals 16 residues. The V and J ends lost 5 bases and 4 bases respectively, with 18 bases between them. The CDR3 protein is CASSPPGDVGYNEQFF. In DNA, the CDR3 is TGTGCCAGCAGCCCCCCAGGGGACGTGGGATACAATGAGCAGTTCTTC. The full variable domain, in which reference TRBV7-3 and TRBJ2-1 provide the parts outside the CDR3, is GAGVSQTPSNKVTEKGKYVELRCDPISGHTALYWYRQSLGQGPEFLIYFQGTGAADDSGLPNDRFFAVRPEGSVSTLKIQRTERGDSAVYLCASSPPGDVGYNEQFFGPGTRLTVL.

The CDR3 nucleotides read TGCGCCAGCAGCCAAGATCGGGAAGAACGCGAACAGTACTTC. Translation gives CASSQDREEREQYF. The rearrangement links TRBV4-1 to TRBJ2-5, with D maybe TRBD2 (5 bases). The V end was cut by 0 bases, the J end by 11 bases, with 16 bases between. The CDR3 extends over 14 amino acids. Germline V gene lookup returns CDR1 MGHRA and CDR2 YSYEKL.

This clonotype was detected a few times. The V call is TRBV5-1, the J call TRBJ2-2, with D maybe TRBD2 (7 bases). The germline V gene encodes CDR1 SGHRS and CDR2 YFSETQ. The CDR3 contains 16 residues. V dropped 4 bases and J dropped 4 bases, with 17 bases sitting between them. The DNA of the CDR3 is TGCGCCAGCAGCCCGGGGGGCCAGGATCGCACCGGGGAGCTGTTTTTT. Protein sequence: CASSPGGQDRTGELFF.

As to this clonotype: A much more abundant neighbour one base away suggests this may be a read error. The V and J genes are TRBV6-5 and TRBJ1-5; 9 bases map to TRBD1. The CDR3 covers 15 residues. Germline lookup yields CDR1 MNHEY and CDR2 SVGAGI. The CDR3 reads CASSWTGDSDQPQHF. The CDR3 coding sequence is TGTGCCAGCAGTTGGACAGGGGATAGCGATCAGCCCCAGCATTTT.

This clonotype was recorded a few times. The CDR3 region has the DNA TGCAGTGCTAGAGAGCCACGGGATGCTTCACCCCTCCACTTT. Amino acid sequence: CSAREPRDASPLHF. This rearrangement joins TRBV20-1 to TRBJ1-6, with no clear D. Trimming left V 0 bases short and J 9 bases short, with 12 bases between. This CDR3 contains 14 residues. The germline gives CDR1 DFQATT, CDR2 SNEGSKA (reference sequence).

The chain employs TRBV20-1 and TRBJ1-5, with D hard to call. The V gene's germline CDR1 is DFQATT and CDR2 SNEGSKA (reference sequence). The CDR3 covers 13 residues. V lost 6 bases and J 4 bases, leaving 13 bases between the germline ends. The CDR3 spells CSAPPRVNQPQHF. The CDR3 nucleotides are TGCAGTGCGCCACCGAGGGTGAATCAGCCCCAGCATTTT.

J is TRBJ2-7 and V is TRBV18; 9 positions match TRBD1. Gene TRBJ2-5 matches the end of the DNA better, so the J call may be wrong. The CDR3 totals 16 residues. The germline V gene encodes CDR1 KGHSH and CDR2 LQKENI. CDR3 DNA: TGTGCCAGCTCACCACCGGCGGGACAGGGATCTGAGACCCAGTACTTC. Translated, it gives CASSPPAGQGSETQYF.

V is TRBV4-2 and J is TRBJ1-2, with D unresolved. V was trimmed by 0 bases and J by 0 bases, leaving 11 bases between them. This CDR3 is 16 amino acids long. The germline V gene encodes CDR1 LGHNA and CDR2 YNFKEQ. The CDR3 nucleotides are TGTGCCAGCAGCCAAGATACAGCGCTAGCTAACTATGGCTACACCTTC. It codes for CASSQDTALANYGYTF.

The chain uses TRBV2 and TRBJ1-5, with D perhaps TRBD1 (5 bases). V dropped 4 bases and J dropped 2 bases, with 9 bases sitting between them. Germline V gives CDR1 SNHLY, CDR2 FYNNEI. This CDR3 is built from 14 residues. The DNA for the CDR3 is TGTGCCAGCAGTGGATCACAGGGCAATCAGCCCCAGCATTTT. It translates to CASSGSQGNQPQHF.

The V gene is TRBV7-3, the J gene TRBJ1-1; D unclear. This CDR3 has 13 amino acids. CDR1 and CDR2 (germline): SGHTA, FQGTGA. V was cut by 1 base and J by 2 bases, with 5 bases left in between. The CDR3: CASSLIYNTEAFF. The CDR3 DNA is TGTGCCAGCAGCTTAATTTATAACACTGAAGCTTTCTTT.

V is TRBV12-3 or TRBV12-4 and J is TRBJ1-2; D unresolved. CDR3 length equals 13 residues. V was shortened by 5 bases and J by 4 bases, with 11 bases between the two germline ends. CDR3 in amino acids: CASSKTGSYGYTF. The DNA of the CDR3 is TGTGCCAGCAGTAAAACCGGCTCCTATGGCTACACCTTC.

Only a few counts were recorded for this clonotype. The V call is TRBV5-1, the J call TRBJ2-3; 11 bases match TRBD2. V lost 4 bases and J lost 0; bases outside the gene matches: 4. CDR1 and CDR2 (germline): SGHRS, YFSETQ. The CDR3 totals 16 residues. CDR3 residues: CASSLLAGASTDTQYF. Written as DNA, the CDR3 is TGCGCCAGCAGCCTACTAGCGGGGGCTAGCACAGATACGCAGTATTTT.

This clonotype was seen a handful of times. The rearrangement joins TRBV12-3 or TRBV12-4 to TRBJ1-5, with TRBD1 identical over 7 bases. V shed 7 bases, J shed 1 base, and the junction held 4 bases outside the gene matches. The CDR3 has 14 residues. DNA of the CDR3: TGTGCCAGCACTCAGGGGGACAGCAATCAGCCCCAGCATTTT. Encoded protein: CASTQGDSNQPQHF.

The chain couples TRBV20-1 to TRBJ1-1, with TRBD1 matching over 8 bases. Trimming at V came to 2 bases and at J to 1 base, leaving 6 bases not matched to a gene. Germline V CDR1 and CDR2: DFQATT, SNEGSKA (reference sequence). The CDR3 runs to 15 residues. As DNA, the CDR3 is TGCAGTGCTAGATTTTGGGGGACAGGGAACACTGAAGCTTTCTTT. Translating gives CSARFWGTGNTEAFF.

The rearrangement joins TRBV5-1 to TRBJ1-5; D unresolved. This CDR3 region has 15 residues. Germline V gene lookup returns CDR1 SGHRS and CDR2 YFSETQ. Trimming removed 0 bases at V and 0 bases at J, with 7 bases between. CDR3 amino acids: CASSLGASSNQPQHF. Written as DNA, the CDR3 is TGCGCCAGCAGCTTGGGTGCGAGTAGCAATCAGCCCCAGCATTTT.

This clonotype showed up many times. The chain employs TRBV10-3 and TRBJ2-7; tentative D call: TRBD2 (5 bases). The CDR3 consists of 14 residues. Germline V gene lookup returns CDR1 ENHRY and CDR2 SYGVKD. Trimming removed 4 bases at V and 0 bases at J, with 10 bases between. The CDR3 protein is CAISVGLNSYEQYF. The CDR3 bases are TGTGCCATCAGTGTAGGACTGAACTCCTACGAGCAGTACTTC.

This clonotype was counted many times. The chain uses TRBV20-1 and TRBJ1-2; D is undetermined. The CDR3 loop spans 15 amino acids. The V end lost 1 base, the J end lost 2 bases, and 14 bases lay between the germline ends. The V gene's germline CDR1 is DFQATT and CDR2 SNEGSKA (reference sequence). As DNA, the CDR3 is TGCAGTGCTAGAGCCCCGTTATCGGGGAACTATGGCTACACCTTC. Translating gives CSARAPLSGNYGYTF.

This clonotype was observed at least ten times. V usage is TRBV7-3 and J usage is TRBJ2-1; 9 nucleotides match TRBD1. The CDR3 extends over 16 amino acids. The V segment lost 2 bases and the J segment 7 bases; nucleotides outside the gene matches: 9. Germline-derived CDR1 and CDR2 are SGHTA and FQGTGA. As DNA, the CDR3 is TGTGCCAGCAGCTTACAGCCCCGGACAGGGGCGAATGAGCAGTTCTTC. The encoded protein is CASSLQPRTGANEQFF.

This clonotype was seen repeatedly, ten times or more. This rearrangement joins TRBV15 to TRBJ2-3; 9 positions agree with TRBD2. The junction had 4 bases not matched to a gene; V was cut back by 0 bases and J by 6 bases. CDR3 size: 15 residues. Germline V gives CDR1 LNHNV, CDR2 YYDKDF (reference sequence). This chain's CDR3 is CATSREVLAGDTQYF. CDR3 nucleotide sequence: TGTGCCACCAGCAGAGAGGTCCTAGCGGGGGATACGCAGTATTTT.